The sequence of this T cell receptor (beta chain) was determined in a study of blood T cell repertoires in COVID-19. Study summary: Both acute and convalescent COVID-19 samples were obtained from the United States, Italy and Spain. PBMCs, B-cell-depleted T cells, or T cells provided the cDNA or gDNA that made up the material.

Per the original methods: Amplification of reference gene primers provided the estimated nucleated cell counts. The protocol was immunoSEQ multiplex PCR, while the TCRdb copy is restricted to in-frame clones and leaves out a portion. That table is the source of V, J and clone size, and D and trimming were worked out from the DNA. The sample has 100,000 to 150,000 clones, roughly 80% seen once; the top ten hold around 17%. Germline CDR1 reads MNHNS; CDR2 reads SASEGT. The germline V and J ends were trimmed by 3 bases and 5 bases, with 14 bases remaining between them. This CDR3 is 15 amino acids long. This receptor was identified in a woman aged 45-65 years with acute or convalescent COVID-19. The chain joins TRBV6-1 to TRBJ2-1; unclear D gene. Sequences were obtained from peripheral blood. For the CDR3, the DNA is TGTGCCAGCAGTGATTATACTACCTCAAACAATGAGCAGTTCTTC. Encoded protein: CASSDYTTSNNEQFF.